Presented here are 6 T cell receptor beta chains from one specimen sequenced in a study of Ad26.COV2.S vaccination and SARS-CoV-2 variants (dated by TCRdb to 2020 to 2022). What the treatment or condition label conveys for this sample: around 19 received Ad26.COV2.S at low or high dose, single or two shots; about 5 received placebo; per-sample allocation not given. Repertoires of vaccine and placebo recipients were sequenced from samples collected on day 63 after the first injection. Library creation used the immunoSEQ multiplex PCR assay. The immuneACCESS repertoire file appears here via TCRdb, limited to in-frame rearrangements. These files lack a portion of the clones; in checked studies, under half of the deficit traces to unresolved V genes, and the cause of the others is not known. The sample table shows approximately 400,000 clones, and about 80% are seen once. Jointly, the top ten make up about 7.4% of the sample.

The sequences come from peripheral blood, collected in a trial of Ad26.COV2.S vaccine versus placebo. The origin of the receptors is a person aged 18-65 years who received the Ad26.COV2.S COVID-19 vaccine or a placebo.

Only one count was recorded for this clone. V usage is TRBV20-1 and J usage is TRBJ1-2; no definite D call. Germline CDR1 and CDR2: DFQATT and SNEGSKA (reference sequence). This CDR3 contains 11 residues. The V end lost 7 bases, the J end lost 7 bases, and 13 bases lay between the germline ends. Here the CDR3 DNA reads TGCAGTGTCGAGTGGGGTTCTGGCTACACCTTC. This encodes CSVEWGSGYTF.

The genes are TRBV3-1 (or the pseudogene TRBV3-2) and TRBJ2-7; D tentatively reads TRBD1 or TRBD2 (5 bases each). The CDR3 is made up of 16 amino acids. The V end lost 6 bases, the J end lost 1 base, and 19 bases lay between the germline ends. Germline values: CDR1 LGHDT, CDR2 YNNKEL (reference sequence). CDR3 protein: CASSPPLGGGSYEQYF. The CDR3 DNA reads TGTGCCAGCAGTCCCCCGCTTGGGGGTGGGTCCTACGAGCAGTACTTC.

The rearrangement links TRBV7-9 to TRBJ1-1; D is perhaps TRBD1 (5 bases). Germline V gene lookup returns CDR1 SEHNR and CDR2 FQNEAQ (reference sequence). The CDR3 spans 16 residues. V shed 1 base and J shed 8 bases, with 20 bases lying between them. As DNA, the CDR3 is TGTGCCAGCAGCTTAGGGTTTGGGGCTGGGGCTCGGGAAGCTTTCTTT. This translates into CASSLGFGAGAREAFF.

The CDR3 bases are TGTGCCAGCAGCCAAGATGTGAGACACACTCAGCCCCAGCATTTT. Its protein product is CASSQDVRHTQPQHF. The chain combines TRBV3-1 (or the pseudogene TRBV3-2) with TRBJ1-5; D is ambiguous. V lost 0 bases to trimming and J lost 6 bases, with 12 bases between them. This CDR3 has 15 amino acids. Germline CDR1 LGHDT, CDR2 YNNKEL (reference sequence).

The J gene is TRBJ1-1, the V gene TRBV6-5, with a tentative D call TRBD1 (5 bases). V shed 11 bases and J shed 5 bases, with 18 bases lying between them. CDR1 MNHEY and CDR2 SVGAGI come from the germline V gene. The CDR3 is 13 residues long. CDR3 protein: CAGRQREGTEAFF. In DNA form, the CDR3 reads TGTGCCGGTCGACAGAGGGAAGGAACTGAAGCTTTCTTT.

The gene calls are TRBV4-1 and TRBJ1-1; D call uncertain. The V gene lost 3 bases and the J gene lost 1 base, with 12 bases spanning the gap. The CDR3 loop spans 15 amino acids. Germline CDR1 and CDR2: MGHRA and YSYEKL. The CDR3 protein is CASSHPVRGNTEAFF. The CDR3 DNA reads TGCGCCAGCAGCCACCCCGTACGGGGGAACACTGAAGCTTTCTTT.